This T cell receptor (beta chain) was sequenced during a study of technical replicates of blood from a handful of donors. Sequencing used immunoSEQ multiplex PCR; TCRdb keeps in-frame clones, though not all of them. The sample comprises nearly 80,000 clones, 90% to 95% of which are singletons, and about 0.41% rests with the top ten. This CDR3 is built from 14 residues. The germline V gene has CDR1 SGHVS and CDR2 FNYEAQ. Trimming shortened V by 1 base and J by 1 base, and 7 bases separated the two germline ends. Input material: T cells isolated from PBMCs. J is TRBJ1-1 and V is TRBV7-6, with TRBD1 as a possible D gene (5 bases). The TCR was taken from a human donor in good health. For the CDR3, the DNA is TGTGCCAGCAGCTTAGGGGGCTCGAACACTGAAGCTTTCTTT. It specifies CASSLGGSNTEAFF.